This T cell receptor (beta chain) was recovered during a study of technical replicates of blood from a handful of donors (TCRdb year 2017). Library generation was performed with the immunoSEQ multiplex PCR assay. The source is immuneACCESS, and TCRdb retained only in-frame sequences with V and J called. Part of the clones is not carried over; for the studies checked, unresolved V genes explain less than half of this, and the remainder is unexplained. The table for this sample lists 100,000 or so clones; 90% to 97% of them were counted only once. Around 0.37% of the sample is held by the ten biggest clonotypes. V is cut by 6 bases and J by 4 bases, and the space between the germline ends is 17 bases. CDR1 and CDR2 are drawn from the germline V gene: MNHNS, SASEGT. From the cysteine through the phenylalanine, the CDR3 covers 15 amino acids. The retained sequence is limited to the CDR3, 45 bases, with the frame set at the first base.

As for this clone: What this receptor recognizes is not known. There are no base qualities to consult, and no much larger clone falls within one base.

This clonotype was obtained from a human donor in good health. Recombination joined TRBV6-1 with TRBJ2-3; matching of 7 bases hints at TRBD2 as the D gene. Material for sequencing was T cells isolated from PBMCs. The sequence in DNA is TGTGCCAGCAGACGGTCGGGGGGCTACGCAGATACGCAGTATTTT. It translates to CASRRSGGYADTQYF.